This entry is about one T cell receptor (beta chain). Germline V lookup: CDR1 WNHNN, CDR2 SYGVQD (reference sequence). Unmatched junction bases numbered 12, after V lost 6 bases and J lost 5 bases. The CDR3 consists of 15 residues. Time point denoted: baseline pretreatment blood. Sample treatment: 15 Gy SBRT to primary tumor, nephrectomy 4 weeks later. The tumor was a clear cell renal cell carcinoma. This sample was taken from a study of radiation and T cells in renal cell carcinoma. Produced via immunoSEQ multiplex PCR; TCRdb's table is partial and in-frame only. The repertoire consists of 55,000 to 65,000 clones, with approximately 80% occurring once and the leading ten covering about 7.3%.

The sequence derives from a man aged 55 to 70 with renal cell carcinoma. The sample consisted of blood, taken from a patient whose treatment included radiotherapy and nephrectomy. The chain carries TRBV10-1 and TRBJ1-1, with 7 bases lining up with TRBD1. The CDR3 DNA reads TGCGCCAGCAGCCGGGACAGCGGGAGGTGGACTGAAGCTTTCTTT. This gives the protein CASSRDSGRWTEAFF.